What follows is one TCR beta chain and its context. V lost 8 bases to trimming and J lost 9 bases; unmatched junction nucleotides: 10. CDR1 SQVTM and CDR2 ANQGSEA come from the germline V gene. The CDR3 is 12 amino acids. TCRdb fed the RT-PCR reads into MiXCR, producing one record per CDR3 protein. This table has about 700,000 distinct CDR3 sequences, approximately 15% appearing once. This sequence was found in a female donor in good health, serving as a healthy control. The V gene is TRBV29-1, the J gene TRBJ2-1, with 7 bases fitting TRBD2. The specimen was memory CD4+ T cells from blood. The CDR3 bases are TGCAGCTCTCTGGGAGGGGCCGGTGAGCAGTTCTTC. This encodes CSSLGGAGEQFF.